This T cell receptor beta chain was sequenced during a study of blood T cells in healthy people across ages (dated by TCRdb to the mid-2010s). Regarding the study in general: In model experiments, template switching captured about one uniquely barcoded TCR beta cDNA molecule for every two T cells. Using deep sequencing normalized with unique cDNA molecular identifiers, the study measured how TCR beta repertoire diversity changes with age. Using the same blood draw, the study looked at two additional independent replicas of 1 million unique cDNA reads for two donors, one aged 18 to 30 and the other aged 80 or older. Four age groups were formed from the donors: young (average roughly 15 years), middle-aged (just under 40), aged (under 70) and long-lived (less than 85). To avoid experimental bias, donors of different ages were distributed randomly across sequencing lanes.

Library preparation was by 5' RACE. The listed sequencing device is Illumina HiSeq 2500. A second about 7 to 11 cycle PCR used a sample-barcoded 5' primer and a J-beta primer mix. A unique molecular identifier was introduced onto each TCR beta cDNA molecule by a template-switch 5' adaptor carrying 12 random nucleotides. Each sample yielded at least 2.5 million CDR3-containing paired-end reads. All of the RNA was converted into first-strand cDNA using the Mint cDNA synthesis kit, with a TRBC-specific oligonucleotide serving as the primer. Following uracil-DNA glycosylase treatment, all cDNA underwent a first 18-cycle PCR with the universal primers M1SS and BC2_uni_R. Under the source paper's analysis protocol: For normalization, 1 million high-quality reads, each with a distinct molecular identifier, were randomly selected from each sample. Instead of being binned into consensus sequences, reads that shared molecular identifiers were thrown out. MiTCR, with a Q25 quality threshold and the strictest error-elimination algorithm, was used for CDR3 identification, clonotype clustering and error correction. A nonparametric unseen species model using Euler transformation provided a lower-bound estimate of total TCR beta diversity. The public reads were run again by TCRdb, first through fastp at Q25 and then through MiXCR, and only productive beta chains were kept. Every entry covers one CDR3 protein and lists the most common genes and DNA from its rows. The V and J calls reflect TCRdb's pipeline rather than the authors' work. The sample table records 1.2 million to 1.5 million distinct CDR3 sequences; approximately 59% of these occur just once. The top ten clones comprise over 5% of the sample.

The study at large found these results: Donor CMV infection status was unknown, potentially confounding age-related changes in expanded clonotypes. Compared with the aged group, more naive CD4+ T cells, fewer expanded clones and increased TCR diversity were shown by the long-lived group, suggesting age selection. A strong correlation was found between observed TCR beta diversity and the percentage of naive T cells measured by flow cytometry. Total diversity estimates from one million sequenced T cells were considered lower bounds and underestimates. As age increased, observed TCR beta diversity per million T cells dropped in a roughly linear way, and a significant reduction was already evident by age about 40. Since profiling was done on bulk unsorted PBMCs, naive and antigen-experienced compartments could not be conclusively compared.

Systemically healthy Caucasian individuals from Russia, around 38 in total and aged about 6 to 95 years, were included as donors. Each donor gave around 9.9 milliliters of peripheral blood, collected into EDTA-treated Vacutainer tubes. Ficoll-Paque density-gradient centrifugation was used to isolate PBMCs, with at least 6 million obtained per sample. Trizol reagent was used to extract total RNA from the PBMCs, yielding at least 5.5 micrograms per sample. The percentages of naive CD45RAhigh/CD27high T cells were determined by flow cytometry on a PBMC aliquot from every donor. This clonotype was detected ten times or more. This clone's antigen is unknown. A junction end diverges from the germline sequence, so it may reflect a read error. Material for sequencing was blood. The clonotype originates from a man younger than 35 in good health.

The CDR3 amino acid sequence is: CASSLVGGNTEAFF. The base sequence is TGTGCCAGCAGTTTGGTAGGCGGGAACACTGAAGCTTTCTTT. The chain joins TRBV5-1 to TRBJ1-1; the D gene lacks a confident call. Inclusive of the bounding cysteine and phenylalanine, the CDR3 is 14 residues long. Only the CDR3 portion is preserved as DNA: 42 bases, with reading frame beginning at the first base. The germline V gene gives CDR1 as SGHRS and CDR2 as YFSETQ.